The rows below give T cell receptor beta chains drawn from one sample of a study of T cell responses to AZD1222 COVID-19 vaccine. Assay used: immunoSEQ multiplex PCR; TCRdb lists only in-frame clones, some missing. The sample contains 100,000 to 140,000 clones, around 93% of which appear only once. This specimen was peripheral blood, taken 28 days after the second AZD1222 dose. The receptors shown here come from an adult who received the AZD1222 COVID-19 vaccine. CDR3s include the opening cysteine and the closing phenylalanine or tryptophan. A D gene is named only where the DNA matches it firmly. Size tells how often a clone was seen (once, few, many) or the class of an expanded clone, and some rows leave it out.

j_call d_call v_call clone_size cdr3_aa cdr3_nt
TRBJ2-3 NA TRBV27 NA CASSFRGNPTQYF TGTGCCAGCAGTTTTCGGGGGAACCCGACGCAGTATTTT
TRBJ2-7 TRBD1 TRBV7-8 NA CASSLLFVAGQAYEQYF TGTGCCAGCAGCTTACTTTTTGTCGCTGGACAGGCCTACGAGCAGTACTTC
TRBJ1-6 NA TRBV7-9 NA CASAPRSSSYNSPLHF TGTGCCAGCGCCCCCCGGTCCAGCTCCTATAATTCACCCCTCCACTTT
TRBJ2-7 TRBD2 TRBV6-5 NA CASSYWAGGSSYEQYF TGTGCCAGCAGTTATTGGGCGGGAGGGAGCTCCTACGAGCAGTACTTC
TRBJ1-1 TRBD1 TRBV7-3 once CASSPHRGQGDLNTEAFF TGTGCCAGCAGCCCCCACCGGGGACAGGGCGATTTGAACACTGAAGCTTTCTTT
TRBJ1-3 NA TRBV6-5 NA CASSYNKGTSGNTIYF TGTGCCAGCAGTTATAATAAGGGCACCTCTGGAAACACCATATATTTT
TRBJ1-2 NA TRBV4-1 NA CASSQGMDKGLLGGYTF TGCGCCAGCAGCCAAGGAATGGACAAGGGCCTCTTGGGTGGCTACACCTTC
TRBJ1-6 NA TRBV13 NA CASSSRGLGNSPLHF TGTGCCAGCAGCTCCCGGGGTTTGGGTAATTCACCCCTCCACTTT
TRBJ1-1 NA TRBV5-6 NA CASSQKTTGLMNTEAFF TGTGCCAGCAGCCAAAAAACTACAGGCCTTATGAACACTGAAGCTTTCTTT
TRBJ2-3 NA TRBV4-2 NA CASSQDTSTGSTDTQYF TGTGCCAGCAGCCAAGATACCTCTACCGGGAGTACAGATACGCAGTATTTT
TRBJ2-7 NA TRBV3-1/TRBV3-2 once CASSQEGRWTEQYF TGTGCCAGCAGCCAAGAAGGACGGTGGACCGAGCAGTACTTC
TRBJ1-1 NA TRBV6-5 NA CASSYSQETEAFF TGTGCCAGCAGTTACTCACAGGAGACTGAAGCTTTCTTT
TRBJ2-2 NA TRBV2 NA CASSVGPGELFF TGTGCCAGCAGTGTCGGACCCGGGGAGCTGTTTTTT
TRBJ1-1 NA TRBV2 NA CASALRNTEAFF TGTGCCAGCGCGTTAAGGAACACTGAAGCTTTCTTT
TRBJ2-2 NA TRBV12-3/TRBV12-4 NA CASKGDTGELFF TGTGCCAGCAAAGGGGACACCGGGGAGCTGTTTTTT
TRBJ2-7 NA TRBV5-6 NA CASSLGQLKEQYF TGTGCCAGCAGCTTGGGTCAGCTTAAGGAGCAGTACTTC
TRBJ2-1 TRBD2 TRBV9 NA CASSSRLAGGREQFF TGTGCCAGCAGCTCCAGACTAGCGGGAGGGCGTGAGCAGTTCTTC
TRBJ1-2 TRBD1 TRBV19 NA CASSTTGGDGYTF TGTGCCAGTAGTACGACAGGGGGGGATGGCTACACCTTC
TRBJ1-4 NA TRBV3-1/TRBV3-2 NA CASSRGNEKLFF TGTGCCAGCAGCCGGGGAAATGAAAAACTGTTTTTT
TRBJ1-1 NA TRBV2 NA CASNGEMNTEAFF TGTGCCAGCAACGGAGAAATGAACACTGAAGCTTTCTTT
TRBJ2-3 TRBD2 TRBV7-2 NA CASSLAGSGRGTDTQYF TGTGCCAGCAGCTTAGCGGGTAGCGGGAGGGGCACAGATACGCAGTATTTT
TRBJ2-1 TRBD2 TRBV4-3 NA CASSQEKGTSHRKSSYNEQFF TGCGCCAGCAGCCAAGAAAAAGGGACTAGCCACCGAAAGAGCTCCTACAATGAGCAGTTCTTC
TRBJ2-3 NA TRBV27 NA CASSPGTGGDTQYF TGTGCCAGCAGTCCCGGGACCGGGGGAGATACGCAGTATTTT
TRBJ2-7 TRBD1 TRBV7-8 NA CASSPGQGAGEQYF TGTGCCAGCAGCCCAGGACAGGGGGCGGGTGAGCAGTACTTC
TRBJ1-5 NA TRBV11-2 once CASSLGTGTNQPQHF TGTGCCAGCAGCTTAGGCACAGGGACGAATCAGCCCCAGCATTTT
TRBJ1-1 NA TRBV2 NA CASRPTVMNTEAFF TGTGCCAGCAGGCCGACAGTAATGAACACTGAAGCTTTCTTT
TRBJ2-3 NA TRBV12-5 NA CASGLGGAITDTQYF TGTGCTAGTGGTTTGGGGGGAGCCATCACAGATACGCAGTATTTT
TRBJ1-2 NA TRBV19 NA CASSRRDRTNYGYTF TGTGCCAGTAGTAGAAGGGACCGAACTAACTATGGCTACACCTTC
TRBJ2-5 TRBD1 TRBV7-9 NA CASSSGQGHYGTQYF TGTGCCAGCAGCTCAGGACAGGGCCATTACGGGACCCAGTACTTC
TRBJ2-2 TRBD1 TRBV24-1 NA CATSDFGTATFGTGELFF TGTGCCACCAGTGACTTTGGGACAGCGACGTTCGGCACCGGGGAGCTGTTTTTT
TRBJ1-3 TRBD1 TRBV5-5 NA CASSQQGSGNTIYF TGTGCCAGCAGCCAACAGGGGTCTGGAAACACCATATATTTT
TRBJ2-7 NA TRBV6-4 NA CASRQGDEQYF TGTGCCAGCAGACAGGGCGACGAGCAGTACTTC
TRBJ2-1 NA TRBV6-1 once CASSERIFSYNEQFF TGTGCCAGCAGTGAACGGATTTTCTCCTACAATGAGCAGTTCTTC
TRBJ1-5 NA TRBV19 once CASSRARAQPQHF TGTGCCAGTAGCCGGGCGAGGGCTCAGCCCCAGCATTTT
TRBJ1-5 TRBD1 TRBV19 NA CASDRGVVSNQPQHF TGTGCCAGCGACAGGGGAGTTGTCAGCAATCAGCCCCAGCATTTT
TRBJ1-6 NA TRBV6-5 NA CASSYLGRVNSPLHF TGTGCCAGCAGTTACTTAGGACGGGTAAATTCACCCCTCCACTTT
TRBJ2-1 TRBD2 TRBV6-2/TRBV6-3 NA CASSLAGVGNEQFF TGTGCCAGCAGTCTAGCGGGAGTGGGAAATGAGCAGTTCTTC
TRBJ1-1 TRBD1 TRBV11-2 few CASRGQGFYTEAFF TGTGCCAGTAGAGGACAGGGATTTTACACTGAAGCTTTCTTT
TRBJ2-1 TRBD2 TRBV4-1 NA CASSLSRTSGGILPPNEQFF TGCGCCAGCAGCCTCTCCCGGACTAGCGGGGGGATCCTCCCCCCCAATGAGCAGTTCTTC
TRBJ1-1 TRBD1 TRBV4-1 NA CASSQDQGGEAFF TGCGCCAGCAGCCAAGATCAGGGGGGGGAAGCTTTCTTT
TRBJ1-2 TRBD1 TRBV6-5 NA CASSHPDGTGGGYTF TGTGCCAGCAGCCACCCGGATGGGACAGGGGGCGGCTACACCTTC
TRBJ2-7 NA TRBV3-1/TRBV3-2 NA CASGRGYEQYF TGTGCCAGCGGTCGGGGTTACGAGCAGTACTTC
TRBJ2-7 NA TRBV5-6 NA CASSLVAGYDEQYF TGTGCCAGCAGCTTGGTCGCGGGATATGACGAGCAGTACTTC
TRBJ2-2 TRBD1 TRBV10-3 NA CATLTGTGNTGELFF TGTGCCACCCTCACCGGGACAGGGAACACCGGGGAGCTGTTTTTT
TRBJ1-5 TRBD1 TRBV10-3 NA CAISEPGQGIQPQHF TGTGCCATCAGTGAGCCGGGACAGGGTATTCAGCCCCAGCATTTT
TRBJ2-7 NA TRBV18 NA CASSPPSGLIGEQYF TGTGCCAGCTCACCACCGTCCGGGCTGATCGGCGAGCAGTACTTC
TRBJ2-2 NA TRBV5-5 NA CASSSTPGTSTGELFF TGTGCCAGCAGCTCCACGCCCGGGACGTCGACCGGGGAGCTGTTTTTT
TRBJ2-7 TRBD2 TRBV28 NA CASTLTSGRSEQYF TGTGCCAGCACCCTGACTAGCGGGAGAAGTGAGCAGTACTTC
TRBJ2-7 NA TRBV7-2 NA CASSLYLALYEQYF TGTGCCAGCAGCCTATACCTCGCCCTCTACGAGCAGTACTTC
TRBJ1-2 TRBD1 TRBV29-1 NA CSVVGDSRNYGYTF TGCAGCGTTGTTGGGGACAGCCGTAACTATGGCTACACCTTC
TRBJ1-3 NA TRBV9 NA CASSSPTGVGNTIYF TGTGCCAGCAGCTCTCCGACGGGGGTTGGAAACACCATATATTTT
TRBJ2-1 NA TRBV23-1 NA CASSHPRVYNEQFF TGCGCCAGCAGTCATCCTCGGGTCTACAATGAGCAGTTCTTC
TRBJ1-5 NA TRBV28 NA CASSSPTGVGGNQPQHF TGTGCCAGCAGTTCCCCTACCGGGGTTGGCGGCAATCAGCCCCAGCATTTT
TRBJ2-1 TRBD1 TRBV7-9 once CASSLGNSRTGTPNEQFF TGTGCCAGCAGCTTAGGCAACAGTAGGACAGGCACCCCCAATGAGCAGTTCTTC